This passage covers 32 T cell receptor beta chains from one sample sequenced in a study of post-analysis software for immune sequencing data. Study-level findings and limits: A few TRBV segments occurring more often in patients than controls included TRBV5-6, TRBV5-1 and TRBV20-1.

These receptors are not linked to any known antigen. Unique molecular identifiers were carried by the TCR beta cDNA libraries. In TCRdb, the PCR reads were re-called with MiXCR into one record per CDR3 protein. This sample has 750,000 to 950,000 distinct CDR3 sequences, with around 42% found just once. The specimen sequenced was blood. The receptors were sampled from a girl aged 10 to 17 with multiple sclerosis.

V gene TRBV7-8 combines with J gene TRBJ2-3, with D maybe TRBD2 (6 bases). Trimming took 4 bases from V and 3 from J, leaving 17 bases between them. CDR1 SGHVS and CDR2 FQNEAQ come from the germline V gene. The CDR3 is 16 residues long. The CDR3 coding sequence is TGTGCCAGCAGCTCCGGGGGAGCGGGTGATACAGATACGCAGTATTTT. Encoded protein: CASSSGGAGDTDTQYF.

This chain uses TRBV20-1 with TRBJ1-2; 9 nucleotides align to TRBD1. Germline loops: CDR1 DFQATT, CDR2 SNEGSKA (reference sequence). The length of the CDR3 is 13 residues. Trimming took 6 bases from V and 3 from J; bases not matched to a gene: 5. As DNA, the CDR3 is TGCAGTGCCCGGGACAGGGAAGACTATGGCTACACCTTC. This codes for CSARDREDYGYTF.

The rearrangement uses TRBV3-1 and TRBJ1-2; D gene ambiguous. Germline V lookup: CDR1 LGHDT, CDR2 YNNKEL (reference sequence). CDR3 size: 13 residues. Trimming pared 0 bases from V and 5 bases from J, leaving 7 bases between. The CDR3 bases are TGTGCCAGCAGCCAAGAGTCAGCTTATGGCTACACCTTC. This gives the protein CASSQESAYGYTF.

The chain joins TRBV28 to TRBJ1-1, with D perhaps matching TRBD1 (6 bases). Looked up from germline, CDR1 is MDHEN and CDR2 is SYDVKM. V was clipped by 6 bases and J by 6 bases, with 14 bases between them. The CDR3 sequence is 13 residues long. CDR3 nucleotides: TGTGCCAGCAGCCTAGGGGGATTAGCTGAAGCTTTCTTT. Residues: CASSLGGLAEAFF.

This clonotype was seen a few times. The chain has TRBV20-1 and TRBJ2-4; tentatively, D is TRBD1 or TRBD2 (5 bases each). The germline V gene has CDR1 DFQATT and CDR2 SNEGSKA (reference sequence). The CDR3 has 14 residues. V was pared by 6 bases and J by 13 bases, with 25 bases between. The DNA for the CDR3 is TGCAGTGCATCCGGGACCGCGAGCCTCCTTGAGCAGTACTTC. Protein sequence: CSASGTASLLEQYF.

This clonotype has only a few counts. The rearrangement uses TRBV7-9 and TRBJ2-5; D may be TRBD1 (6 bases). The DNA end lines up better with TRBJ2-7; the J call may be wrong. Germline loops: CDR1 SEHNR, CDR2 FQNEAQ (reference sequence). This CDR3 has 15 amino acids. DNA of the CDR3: TGTGCCAGCAGCCCCCAGGCCGGGACACAGAACGAGCAGTACTTC. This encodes CASSPQAGTQNEQYF.

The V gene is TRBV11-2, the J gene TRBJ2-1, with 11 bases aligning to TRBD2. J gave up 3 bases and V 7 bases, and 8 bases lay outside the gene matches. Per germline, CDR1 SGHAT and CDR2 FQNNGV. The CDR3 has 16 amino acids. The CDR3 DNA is TGTGCCAGCACCGCGACTAGCGGGGTCTACTACAATGAGCAGTTCTTC. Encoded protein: CASTATSGVYYNEQFF.

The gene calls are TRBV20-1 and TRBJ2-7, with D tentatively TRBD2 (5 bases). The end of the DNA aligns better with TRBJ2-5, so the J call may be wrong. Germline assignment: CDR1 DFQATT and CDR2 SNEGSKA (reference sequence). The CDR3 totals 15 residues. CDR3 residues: CSARDLGEMLETQYF. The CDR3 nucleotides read TGCAGTGCTAGAGATCTGGGAGAAATGTTGGAGACCCAGTACTTC.

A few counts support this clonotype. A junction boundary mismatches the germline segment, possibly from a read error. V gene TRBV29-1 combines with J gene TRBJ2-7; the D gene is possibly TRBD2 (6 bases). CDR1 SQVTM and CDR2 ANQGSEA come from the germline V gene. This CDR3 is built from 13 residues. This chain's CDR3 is CSATAGSSSEQYF. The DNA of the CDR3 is TGCAGCGCCACAGCGGGTTCATCCTCCGAGCAGTACTTC.

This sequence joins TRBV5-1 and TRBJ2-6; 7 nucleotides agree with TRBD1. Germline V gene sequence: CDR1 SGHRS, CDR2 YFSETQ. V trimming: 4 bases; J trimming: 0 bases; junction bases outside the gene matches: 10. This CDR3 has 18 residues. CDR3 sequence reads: CASSPWTGKSSGANVLTF. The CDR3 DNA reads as TGCGCCAGCAGCCCTTGGACAGGAAAGTCCTCTGGGGCCAACGTCCTGACTTTC. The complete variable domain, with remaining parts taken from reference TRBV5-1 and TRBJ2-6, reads KAGVTQTPRYLIKTRGQQVTLSCSPISGHRSVSWYQQTPGQGLQFLFEYFSETQRNKGNFPGRFSGRQFSNSRSEMNVSTLELGDSALYLCASSPWTGKSSGANVLTFGAGSRLTVL.

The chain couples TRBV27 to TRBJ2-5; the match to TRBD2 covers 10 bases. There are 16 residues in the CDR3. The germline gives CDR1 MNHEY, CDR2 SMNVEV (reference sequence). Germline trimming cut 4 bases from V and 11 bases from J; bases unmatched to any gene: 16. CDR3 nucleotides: TGTGCCAGCAGTTGGGGTCTAGCGGGAGCCTACAATGAGCAGTACTTC. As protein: CASSWGLAGAYNEQYF.

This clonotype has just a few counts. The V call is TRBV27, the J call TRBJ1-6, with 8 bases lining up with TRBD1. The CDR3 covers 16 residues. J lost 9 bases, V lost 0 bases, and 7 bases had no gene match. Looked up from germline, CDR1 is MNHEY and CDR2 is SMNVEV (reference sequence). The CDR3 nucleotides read TGTGCCAGCAGTTTATCTCATCAGGGGGCAGGTTCACCCCTCCACTTT. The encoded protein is CASSLSHQGAGSPLHF.

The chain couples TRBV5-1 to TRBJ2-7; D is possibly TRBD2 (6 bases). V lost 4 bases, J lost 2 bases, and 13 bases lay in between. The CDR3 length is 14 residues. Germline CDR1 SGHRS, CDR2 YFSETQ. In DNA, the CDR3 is TGCGCCAGCAGCGCACCGGGACTGACCTACGAGCAGTACTTC. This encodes CASSAPGLTYEQYF.

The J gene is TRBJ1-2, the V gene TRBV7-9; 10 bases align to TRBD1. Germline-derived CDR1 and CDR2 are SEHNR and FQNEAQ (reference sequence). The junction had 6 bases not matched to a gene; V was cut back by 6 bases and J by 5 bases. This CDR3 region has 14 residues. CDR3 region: CASSLGQGVYGYTF. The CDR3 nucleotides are TGTGCCAGCAGTCTTGGACAGGGGGTATATGGCTACACCTTC.

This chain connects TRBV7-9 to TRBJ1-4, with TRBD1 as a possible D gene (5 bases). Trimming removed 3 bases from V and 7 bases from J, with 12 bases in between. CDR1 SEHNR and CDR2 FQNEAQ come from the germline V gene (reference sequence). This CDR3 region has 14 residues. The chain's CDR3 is CASSLGQYGEKLFF. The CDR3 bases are TGTGCCAGCAGCTTGGGGCAGTATGGTGAAAAACTGTTTTTT.

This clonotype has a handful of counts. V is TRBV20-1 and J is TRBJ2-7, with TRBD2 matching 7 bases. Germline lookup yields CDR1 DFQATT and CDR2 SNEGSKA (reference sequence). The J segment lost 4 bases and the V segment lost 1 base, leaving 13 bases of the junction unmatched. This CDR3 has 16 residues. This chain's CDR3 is CSARAGGGSGKYEQYF. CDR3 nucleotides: TGCAGTGCTAGAGCGGGAGGCGGATCGGGAAAATACGAGCAGTACTTC.

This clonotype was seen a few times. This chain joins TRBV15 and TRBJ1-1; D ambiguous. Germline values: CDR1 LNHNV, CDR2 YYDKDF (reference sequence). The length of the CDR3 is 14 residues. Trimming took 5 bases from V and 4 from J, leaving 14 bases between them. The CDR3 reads CATSPRRVGTEAFF. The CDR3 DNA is TGTGCCACCAGCCCCAGGAGGGTGGGCACTGAAGCTTTCTTT.

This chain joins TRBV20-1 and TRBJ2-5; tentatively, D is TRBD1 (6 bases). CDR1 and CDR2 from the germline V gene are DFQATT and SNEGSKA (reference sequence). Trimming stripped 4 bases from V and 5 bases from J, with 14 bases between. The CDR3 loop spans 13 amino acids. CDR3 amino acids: CSAIRTAGETQYF. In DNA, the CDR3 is TGCAGTGCTATCCGGACAGCCGGGGAGACCCAGTACTTC.

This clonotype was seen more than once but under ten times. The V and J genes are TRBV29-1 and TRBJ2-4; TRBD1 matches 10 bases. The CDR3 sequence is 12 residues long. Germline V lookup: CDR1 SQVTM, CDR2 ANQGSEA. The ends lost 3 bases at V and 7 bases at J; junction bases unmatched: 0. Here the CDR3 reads CSVEDRGNIQYF. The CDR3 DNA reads TGCAGCGTTGAGGACAGGGGGAACATTCAGTACTTC. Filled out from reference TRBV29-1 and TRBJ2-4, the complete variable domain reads SAVISQKPSRDICQRGTSLTIQCQVDSQVTMMFWYRQQPGQSLTLIATANQGSEATYESGFVIDKFPISRPNLTFSTLTVSNMSPEDSSIYLCSVEDRGNIQYFGAGTRLSVL.

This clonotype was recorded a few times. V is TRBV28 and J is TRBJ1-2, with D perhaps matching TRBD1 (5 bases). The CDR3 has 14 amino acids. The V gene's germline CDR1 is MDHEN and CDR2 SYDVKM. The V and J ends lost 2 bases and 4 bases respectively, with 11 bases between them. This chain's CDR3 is CASSLIQGAYGYTF. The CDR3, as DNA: TGTGCCAGCAGTTTAATCCAGGGAGCCTATGGCTACACCTTC.

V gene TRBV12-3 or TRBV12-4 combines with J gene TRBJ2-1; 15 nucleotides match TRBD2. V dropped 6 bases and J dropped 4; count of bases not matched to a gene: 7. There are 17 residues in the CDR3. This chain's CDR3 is CASSSGTSGRRYNEQFF. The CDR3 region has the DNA TGTGCCAGCAGCTCCGGGACTAGCGGGAGGCGATACAATGAGCAGTTCTTC.

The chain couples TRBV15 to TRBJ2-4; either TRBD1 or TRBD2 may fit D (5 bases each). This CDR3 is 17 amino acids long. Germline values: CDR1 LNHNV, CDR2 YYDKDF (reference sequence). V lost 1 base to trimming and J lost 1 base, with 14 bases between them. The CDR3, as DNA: TGTGCCACCAGCAGAGGGGACGGCGCTGTCGCCAAAAACATTCAGTACTTC. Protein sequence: CATSRGDGAVAKNIQYF.

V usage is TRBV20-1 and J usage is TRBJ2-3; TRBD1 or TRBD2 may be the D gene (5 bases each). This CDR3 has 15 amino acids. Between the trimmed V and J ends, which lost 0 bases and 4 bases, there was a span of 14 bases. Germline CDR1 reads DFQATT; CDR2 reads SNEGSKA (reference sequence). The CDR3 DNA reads TGCAGTGCTAGAGAAGGGACCCGAGGTCCAGATACGCAGTATTTT. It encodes CSAREGTRGPDTQYF.

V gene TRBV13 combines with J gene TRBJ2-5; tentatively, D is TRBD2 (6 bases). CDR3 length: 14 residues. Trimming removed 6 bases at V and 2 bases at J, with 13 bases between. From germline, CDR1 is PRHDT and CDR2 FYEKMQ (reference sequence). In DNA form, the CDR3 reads TGTGCCAGCAGGAAAGCGGGCGGTCAAGAGACCCAGTACTTC. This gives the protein CASRKAGGQETQYF.

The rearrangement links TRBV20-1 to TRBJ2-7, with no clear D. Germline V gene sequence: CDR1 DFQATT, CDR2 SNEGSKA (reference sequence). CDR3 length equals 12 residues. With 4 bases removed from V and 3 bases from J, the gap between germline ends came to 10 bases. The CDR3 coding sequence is TGCAGTGCTACAGGCAAAGTCTACGAGCAGTACTTC. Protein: CSATGKVYEQYF.

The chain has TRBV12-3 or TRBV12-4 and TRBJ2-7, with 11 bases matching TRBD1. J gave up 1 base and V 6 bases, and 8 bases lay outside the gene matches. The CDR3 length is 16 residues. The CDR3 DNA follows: TGTGCCAGCAGCCCCTCTGGACAGGGGGCATCCTACGAGCAGTACTTC. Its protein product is CASSPSGQGASYEQYF.

The CDR3 sequence: CASSISRNYEQFF. For the CDR3, the DNA is TGTGCCAGTAGTATATCCAGAAACTATGAGCAGTTCTTC. The chain has TRBV19 and TRBJ2-1; D remains unclear. The V gene lost 2 bases and the J gene lost 8 bases, with 10 bases spanning the gap. Per germline, CDR1 LNHDA and CDR2 SQIVND (reference sequence). This CDR3 region has 13 residues.

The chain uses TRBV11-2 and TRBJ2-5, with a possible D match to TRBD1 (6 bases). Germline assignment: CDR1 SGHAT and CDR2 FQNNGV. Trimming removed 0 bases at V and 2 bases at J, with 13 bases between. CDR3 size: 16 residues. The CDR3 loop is CASSLELVRGQETQYF. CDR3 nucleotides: TGTGCCAGCAGCTTAGAACTCGTCAGGGGACAAGAGACCCAGTACTTC.

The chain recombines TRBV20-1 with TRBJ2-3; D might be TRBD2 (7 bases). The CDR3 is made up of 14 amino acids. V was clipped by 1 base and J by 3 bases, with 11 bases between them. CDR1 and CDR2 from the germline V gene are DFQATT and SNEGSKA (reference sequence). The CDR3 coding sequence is TGCAGTGCTAGAGGCGGGGGCGAAACAGATACGCAGTATTTT. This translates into CSARGGGETDTQYF.

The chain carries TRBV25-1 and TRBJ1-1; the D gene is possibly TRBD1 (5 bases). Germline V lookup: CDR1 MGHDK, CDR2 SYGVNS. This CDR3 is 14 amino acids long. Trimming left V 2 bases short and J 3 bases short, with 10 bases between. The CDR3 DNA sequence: TGTGCCAGCAGTGAAGGTTGGGGACACACTGAAGCTTTCTTT. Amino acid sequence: CASSEGWGHTEAFF.

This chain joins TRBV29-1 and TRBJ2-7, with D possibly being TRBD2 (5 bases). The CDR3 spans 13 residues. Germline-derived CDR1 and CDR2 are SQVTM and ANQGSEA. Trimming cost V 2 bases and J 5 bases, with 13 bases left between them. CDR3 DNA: TGCAGCGTTGAATCGGCGGGTTCCCACGAGCAGTACTTC. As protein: CSVESAGSHEQYF.

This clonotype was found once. CDR3 DNA sequence: TGTGCCTGCCAACATCCCACGGGAGGGGCCAAATCCTACGAGCAGTACTTC. Amino acid sequence: CACQHPTGGAKSYEQYF. V gene TRBV2 combines with J gene TRBJ2-7; 8 bases line up with TRBD2. This CDR3 is 17 amino acids long. CDR1 and CDR2 from the germline V gene are SNHLY and FYNNEI. The trim removed 11 bases at V and 1 base at J, leaving 19 bases unmatched.